This T cell receptor (beta chain) came from a study of shared clonotypes between healthy human individuals. Germline-derived CDR1 and CDR2 are MNHEY and SMNVEV (reference sequence). Trimming stripped 8 bases from V and 1 base from J, with 15 bases between. The CDR3 extends over 14 amino acids. Sequencing used immunoSEQ multiplex PCR; TCRdb keeps in-frame clones, though not all of them. The table lists roughly 640,000 clones, more than 95% of them singletons, with 0.055% to 0.07% in the top ten. The TCR comes from a woman in her twenties or thirties in good health. Sequenced: naive CD4+ T cells sorted from blood. The subset was: CD45RA+ positively selected. The J gene is TRBJ2-7, the V gene TRBV27; D perhaps matches TRBD2 (6 bases). The CDR3 DNA is TGTGCCAGCGGCCGGACTGGAGGGTCCTACGAGCAGTACTTC. Encoded protein: CASGRTGGSYEQYF.